A single sample gave rise to the 2 T cell receptor beta chains below, sequenced in a study of blood T cell repertoires in COVID-19. Generated by immunoSEQ multiplex PCR, the TCRdb table keeps only in-frame clones and is missing some. The sample contains approximately 100,000 clones, about 90% of which appear only once. The sequencing sample was made of peripheral blood. The receptors come from a man aged 65 to 79 with acute or convalescent COVID-19.

The chain recombines TRBV4-1 with TRBJ1-1; TRBD1 matches 8 bases. Germline V CDR1 and CDR2: MGHRA, YSYEKL. This CDR3 contains 14 residues. V dropped 1 base and J dropped 7; count of bases not matched to a gene: 5. The CDR3 loop reads CASSQGSGGFEAFF. The CDR3 DNA is TGCGCCAGCAGCCAAGGTTCAGGGGGCTTTGAAGCTTTCTTT.

This chain uses TRBV5-1 with TRBJ1-2; 10 nucleotides match TRBD1. The junction had 5 bases not matched to a gene; V was cut back by 3 bases and J by 3 bases. The CDR3 runs 15 residues. CDR1 and CDR2 from the germline V gene are SGHRS and YFSETQ. The CDR3 loop is CASSWTGGRDYGYTF. Here the CDR3 DNA reads TGCGCCAGCAGCTGGACAGGGGGAAGGGACTATGGCTACACCTTC. Based on the CDR3 plus reference TRBV5-1 and TRBJ1-2, the full variable domain is KAGVTQTPRYLIKTRGQQVTLSCSPISGHRSVSWYQQTPGQGLQFLFEYFSETQRNKGNFPGRFSGRQFSNSRSEMNVSTLELGDSALYLCASSWTGGRDYGYTFGSGTRLTVV.